The entry below gives a single TCR beta chain sequence along with its context. As yet, its antigen is unknown. A junction end diverges from the germline sequence, so it may reflect a read error. The data derive from a study of cytomegalovirus exposure and HLA in healthy donors. The length of the CDR3 is 15 residues. From germline, CDR1 is GTSNPN and CDR2 SVGIG (reference sequence). Primers included in the PCR were 60 Vbeta and 13 Jbeta primers. TCRdb's copy holds only in-frame clones and misses some; the assay was immunoSEQ multiplex PCR. Here the sample table reports roughly 78,000 clones. Study findings and constraints: Some V segments, TRBV6-2 and TRBV6-3 among them, were indistinguishable and were therefore excluded. Researchers reported in a later analysis that a missense DCLRE1C variant was tied to TCR beta V- and J-gene trimming. The likely explanation for a cluster of highly shared sequence variants was sequencing artifact. According to an earlier analysis, most TCR beta V segments yielded productive rearrangements about 90% or about 30% of the time.

Sequenced material: PBMCs. The chain joins TRBV30 to TRBJ2-5; 11 positions agree with TRBD1. The clonotype was recovered from a boy aged 5-17 years in good health and CMV-seronegative. CDR3 residues: CAGSVGQGAGETQYF. The CDR3 nucleotides read TGTGCCGGGAGTGTAGGACAGGGGGCGGGGGAGACCCAGTACTTC.